What follows describes a single T cell receptor beta chain. Its antigen is unknown. This entry comes from a study of T cell clonotyping in hematopoietic cell transplantation. Regarding the study as a whole: Few recipient clonotypes overlapped donors; over 95% were de novo at given depth.

Libraries were prepared by immunoSEQ multiplex PCR; TCRdb keeps only in-frame clonotypes and omits some of them. The sample shows approximately 44,000 clones, about 96% of them seen only once. From germline, CDR1 is MNHEY and CDR2 SVGAGI. The CDR3 spans 11 residues. V dropped 7 bases and J dropped 8 bases, with 11 bases sitting between them. The clonotype originates from a man between 25 and 39 years old in good health. Some clones in this sample may be carry-over from other donors' samples. The chain links TRBV6-5 to TRBJ1-1, with D perhaps TRBD1 (6 bases). Sequenced: peripheral blood mononuclear cells. The CDR3 is CASTRGTEAFF. As DNA, the CDR3 is TGTGCCAGCACGCGGGGGACAGAAGCTTTCTTT.